This T cell receptor (beta chain) originates from a study of cytomegalovirus exposure and HLA in healthy donors. Every donor was a healthy person donating bone marrow. The PCR employed 60 Vbeta primers together with 13 Jbeta primers. Data came from immunoSEQ multiplex PCR; TCRdb stores just in-frame clones and leaves some out. This repertoire shows about 130,000 clones, 81% found once; its top ten account for 5.9%. This clone was detected once. Sequences were obtained from PBMCs. The TCR was taken from a woman aged 40 to 50 in good health and CMV-seropositive.

Here the CDR3 reads CASSPQGNNQPQHF. CDR3 DNA: TGTGCCAGCAGCCCACAGGGGAACAATCAGCCCCAGCATTTT. V gene TRBV5-6 combines with J gene TRBJ1-5, with TRBD1 matching over 7 bases. Germline trimming cut 4 bases from V and 3 bases from J; bases unmatched to any gene: 4. Germline CDR1 and CDR2: SGHDT and YYEEEE. The CDR3 has 14 amino acids.